The present TCR beta chain was sequenced within a study of beta chain features in type 1 diabetes. Study summary: Examined across all samples were some 110 million sorted cells.

Findings of the study overall: Significant though moderate, a shortening of TCRB CDR3s appeared in all four CD4+ subsets of Type 1 diabetes patients. PCR might preferentially amplify shorter templates, equally in patients and controls. The naive, central memory and Treg TCRB repertoires showed an apparent similarity that was greater among patients than among healthy donors.

Remarks on this clone: Antigen: not known. This specimen includes other DNA sequences encoding the same CDR3.

There was one heparinised blood draw per donor, averaging roughly 110 mL. Expressed TCRB transcripts got sequenced, as all isolated RNA was reverse transcribed. TCRdb keeps only in-frame clones here, not all; method: immunoSEQ multiplex PCR. The repertoire holds 300,000 to 400,000 clones, around an eighth seen once, with about 0.016% in the top ten. The CDR3 consists of 14 residues. V was trimmed by 0 bases and J by 2 bases, leaving 7 bases between them. Germline CDR1 reads LNHDA; CDR2 reads SQIVND (reference sequence). This sequence originates from a woman aged 18-30 years with type 1 diabetes. Material: naive CD4+ T cells from blood. V usage is TRBV19 and J usage is TRBJ1-2; D might be TRBD1 (5 bases). CDR3 loop: CASSIDRGNYGYTF. The DNA for the CDR3 is TGTGCCAGTAGTATAGACCGGGGGAACTATGGCTACACCTTC.